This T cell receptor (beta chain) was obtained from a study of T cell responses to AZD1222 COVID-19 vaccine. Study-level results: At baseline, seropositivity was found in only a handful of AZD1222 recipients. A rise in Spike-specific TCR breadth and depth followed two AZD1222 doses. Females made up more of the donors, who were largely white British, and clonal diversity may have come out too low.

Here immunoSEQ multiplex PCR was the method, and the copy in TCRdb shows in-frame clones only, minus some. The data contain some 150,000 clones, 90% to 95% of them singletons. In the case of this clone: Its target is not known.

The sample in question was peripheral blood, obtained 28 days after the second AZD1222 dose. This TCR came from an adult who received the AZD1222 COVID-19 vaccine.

The CDR3 is CASREQSFAEAFF. DNA of the CDR3: TGTGCCAGCAGGGAACAGTCCTTCGCTGAAGCTTTCTTT. The V and J genes are TRBV28 and TRBJ1-1; D unresolved. The CDR3 loop spans 13 amino acids. Germline-derived CDR1 and CDR2 are MDHEN and SYDVKM. Trimming removed 6 bases from V and 6 bases from J, with 14 bases in between.